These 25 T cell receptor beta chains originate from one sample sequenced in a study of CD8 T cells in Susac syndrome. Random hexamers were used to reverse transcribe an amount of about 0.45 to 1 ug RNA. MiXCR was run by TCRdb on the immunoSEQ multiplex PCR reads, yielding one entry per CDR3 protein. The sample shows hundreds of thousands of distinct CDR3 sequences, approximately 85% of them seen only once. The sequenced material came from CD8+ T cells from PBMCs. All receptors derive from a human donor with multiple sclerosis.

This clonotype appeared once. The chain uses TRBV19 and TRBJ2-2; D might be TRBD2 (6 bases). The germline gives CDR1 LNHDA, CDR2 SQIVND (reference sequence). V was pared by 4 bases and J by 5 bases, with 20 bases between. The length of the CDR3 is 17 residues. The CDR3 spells CASSSDAGNTVTGELFF. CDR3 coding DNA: TGTGCCAGTAGTAGCGACGCGGGAAACACCGTAACCGGGGAGCTGTTTTTT.

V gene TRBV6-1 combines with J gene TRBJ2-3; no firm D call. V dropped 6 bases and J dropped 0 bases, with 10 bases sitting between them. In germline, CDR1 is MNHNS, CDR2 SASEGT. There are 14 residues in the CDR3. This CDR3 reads CASSHIGSTDTQYF. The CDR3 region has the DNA TGTGCCAGCAGCCATATCGGAAGCACAGATACGCAGTATTTT.

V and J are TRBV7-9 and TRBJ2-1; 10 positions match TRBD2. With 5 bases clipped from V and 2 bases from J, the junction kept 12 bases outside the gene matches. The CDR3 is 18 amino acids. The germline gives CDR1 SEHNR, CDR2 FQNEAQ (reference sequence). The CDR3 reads CASSPQGIGLAAYNEQFF. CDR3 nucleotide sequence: TGTGCCAGCAGCCCGCAGGGGATTGGACTAGCGGCCTACAATGAGCAGTTCTTC.

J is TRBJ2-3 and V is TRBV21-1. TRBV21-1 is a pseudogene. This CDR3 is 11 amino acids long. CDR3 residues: CASCSTDTQYF. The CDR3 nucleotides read TGTGCCAGCTGTAGCACAGATACGCAGTATTTT.

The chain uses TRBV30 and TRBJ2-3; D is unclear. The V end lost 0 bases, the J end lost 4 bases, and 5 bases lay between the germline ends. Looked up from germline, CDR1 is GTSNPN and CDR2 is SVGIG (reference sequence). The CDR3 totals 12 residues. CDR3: CAWSVRSDTQYF. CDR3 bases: TGTGCCTGGAGTGTACGCTCAGATACGCAGTATTTT.

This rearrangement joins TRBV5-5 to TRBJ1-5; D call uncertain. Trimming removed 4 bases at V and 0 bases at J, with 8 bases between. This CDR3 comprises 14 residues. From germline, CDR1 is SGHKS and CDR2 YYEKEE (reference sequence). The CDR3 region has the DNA TGTGCCAGCAGCAGGGTTACTAGCAATCAGCCCCAGCATTTT. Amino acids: CASSRVTSNQPQHF. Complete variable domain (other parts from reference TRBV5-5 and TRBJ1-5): DAGVTQSPTHLIKTRGQQVTLRCSPISGHKSVSWYQQVLGQGPQFIFQYYEKEERGRGNFPDRFSARQFPNYSSELNVNALLLGDSALYLCASSRVTSNQPQHFGDGTRLSIL.

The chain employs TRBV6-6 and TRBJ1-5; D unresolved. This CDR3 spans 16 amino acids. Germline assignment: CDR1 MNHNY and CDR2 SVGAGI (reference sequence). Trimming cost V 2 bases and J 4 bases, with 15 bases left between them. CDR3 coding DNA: TGTGCCAGCAGTTACGATACAGCAAGATTAAATCAGCCCCAGCATTTT. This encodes CASSYDTARLNQPQHF.

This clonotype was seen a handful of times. The CDR3 protein is CATSGTGGGDEQYF. CDR3 in DNA: TGTGCCACCAGTGGAACAGGGGGTGGCGACGAGCAGTACTTC. The chain combines TRBV24-1 with TRBJ2-7, with 8 bases aligning to TRBD1. The CDR3 sequence is 14 residues long. The trim removed 5 bases at V and 5 bases at J, leaving 7 bases unmatched. Germline V gives CDR1 KGHDR, CDR2 SFDVKD.

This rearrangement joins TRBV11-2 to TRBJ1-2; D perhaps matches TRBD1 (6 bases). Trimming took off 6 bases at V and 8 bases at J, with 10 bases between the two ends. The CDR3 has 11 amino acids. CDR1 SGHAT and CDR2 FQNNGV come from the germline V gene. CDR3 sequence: CASRNRDGYTF. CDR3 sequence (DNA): TGTGCCAGCAGGAACAGGGACGGCTACACCTTC.

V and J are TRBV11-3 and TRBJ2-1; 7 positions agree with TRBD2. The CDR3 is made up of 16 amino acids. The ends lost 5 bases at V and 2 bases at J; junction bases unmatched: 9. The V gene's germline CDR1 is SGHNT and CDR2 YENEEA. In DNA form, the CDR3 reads TGTGCCAGCAGCCGTCTGGCGGGAGCAACCTACAATGAGCAGTTCTTC. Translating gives CASSRLAGATYNEQFF.

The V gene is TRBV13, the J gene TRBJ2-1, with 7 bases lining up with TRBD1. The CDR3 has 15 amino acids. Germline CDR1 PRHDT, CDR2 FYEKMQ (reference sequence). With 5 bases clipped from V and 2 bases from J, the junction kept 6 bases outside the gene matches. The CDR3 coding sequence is TGTGCCAGCAGCGAGGGGGCGGTCACCTACAATGAGCAGTTCTTC. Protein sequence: CASSEGAVTYNEQFF.

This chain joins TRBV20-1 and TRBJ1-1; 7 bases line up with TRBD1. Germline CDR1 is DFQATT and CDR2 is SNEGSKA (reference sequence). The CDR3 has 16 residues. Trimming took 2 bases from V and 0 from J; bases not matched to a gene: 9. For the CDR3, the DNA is TGCAGTGCTAGATCTCCGGAGGGGGCCCTGAACACTGAAGCTTTCTTT. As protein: CSARSPEGALNTEAFF.

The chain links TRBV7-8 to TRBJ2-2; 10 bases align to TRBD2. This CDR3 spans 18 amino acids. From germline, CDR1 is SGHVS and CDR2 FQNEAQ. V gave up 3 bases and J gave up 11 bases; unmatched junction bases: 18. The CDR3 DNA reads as TGTGCCAGCAGCTTGGGGTTAGCGGGAGGATTCAACACCGCTGAGCTGTTTTTT. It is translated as CASSLGLAGGFNTAELFF.

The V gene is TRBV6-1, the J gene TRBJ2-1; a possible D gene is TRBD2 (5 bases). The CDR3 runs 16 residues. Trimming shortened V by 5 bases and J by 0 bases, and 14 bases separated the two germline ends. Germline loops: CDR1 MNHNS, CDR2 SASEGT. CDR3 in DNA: TGTGCCAGCAGTCCCTGGACTTTCAGCTCCTACAATGAGCAGTTCTTC. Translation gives CASSPWTFSSYNEQFF.

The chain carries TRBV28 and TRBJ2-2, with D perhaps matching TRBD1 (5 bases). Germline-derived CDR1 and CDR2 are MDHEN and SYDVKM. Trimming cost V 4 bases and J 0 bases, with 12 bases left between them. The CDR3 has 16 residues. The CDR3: CASSSPRQSNTGELFF. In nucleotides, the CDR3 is TGTGCCAGCAGTTCTCCACGACAGTCGAACACCGGGGAGCTGTTTTTT.

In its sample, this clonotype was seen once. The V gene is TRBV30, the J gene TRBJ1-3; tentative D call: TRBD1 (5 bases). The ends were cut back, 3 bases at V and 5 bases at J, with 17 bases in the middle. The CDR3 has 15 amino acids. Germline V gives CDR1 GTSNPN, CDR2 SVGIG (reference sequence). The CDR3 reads CAWSVGPRIRNTIYF. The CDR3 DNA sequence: TGTGCCTGGAGCGTGGGACCGCGGATTAGAAACACCATATATTTT. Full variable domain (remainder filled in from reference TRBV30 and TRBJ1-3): SQTIHQWPATLVQPVGSPLSLECTVEGTSNPNLYWYRQAAGRGLQLLFYSVGIGQISSEVPQNLSASRPQDRQFILSSKKLLLSDSGFYLCAWSVGPRIRNTIYFGEGSWLTVV.

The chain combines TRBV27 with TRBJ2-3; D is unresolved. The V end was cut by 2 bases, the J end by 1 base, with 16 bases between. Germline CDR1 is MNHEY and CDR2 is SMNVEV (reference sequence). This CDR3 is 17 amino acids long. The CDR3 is CASSLLTSNGGTDTQYF. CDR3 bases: TGTGCCAGCAGTTTACTGACAAGTAATGGGGGCACAGATACGCAGTATTTT.

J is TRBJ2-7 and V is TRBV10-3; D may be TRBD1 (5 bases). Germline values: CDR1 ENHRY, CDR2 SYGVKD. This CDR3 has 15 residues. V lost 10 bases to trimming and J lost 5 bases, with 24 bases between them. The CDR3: CATAGLGQGWDEQYF. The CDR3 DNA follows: TGTGCCACCGCCGGGTTAGGTCAGGGATGGGACGAGCAGTACTTC.

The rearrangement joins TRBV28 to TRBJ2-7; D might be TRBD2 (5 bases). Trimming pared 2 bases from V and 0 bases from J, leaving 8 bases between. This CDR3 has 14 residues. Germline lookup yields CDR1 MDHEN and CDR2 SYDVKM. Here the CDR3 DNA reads TGTGCCAGCAGTTTACGAGCGGACTCCTACGAGCAGTACTTC. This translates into CASSLRADSYEQYF.

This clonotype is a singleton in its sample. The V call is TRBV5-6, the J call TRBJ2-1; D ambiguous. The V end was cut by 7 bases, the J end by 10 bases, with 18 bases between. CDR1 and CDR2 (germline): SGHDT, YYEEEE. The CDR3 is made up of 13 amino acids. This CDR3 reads CASLSRVAVEQFF. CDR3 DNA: TGTGCCAGCCTCAGCCGGGTAGCCGTGGAGCAGTTCTTC.

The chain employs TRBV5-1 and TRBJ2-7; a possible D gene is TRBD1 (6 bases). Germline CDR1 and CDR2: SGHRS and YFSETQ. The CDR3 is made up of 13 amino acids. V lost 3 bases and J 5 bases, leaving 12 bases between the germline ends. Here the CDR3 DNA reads TGCGCCAGCAGCTGGAACAGGGACAACGAGCAGTACTTC. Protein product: CASSWNRDNEQYF.

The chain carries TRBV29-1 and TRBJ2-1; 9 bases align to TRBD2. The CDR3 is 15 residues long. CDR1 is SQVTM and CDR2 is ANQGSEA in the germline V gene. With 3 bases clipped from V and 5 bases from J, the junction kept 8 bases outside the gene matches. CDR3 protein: CSVDPRLAVNNEQFF. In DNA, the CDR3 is TGCAGCGTTGACCCCCGACTAGCGGTGAACAATGAGCAGTTCTTC.

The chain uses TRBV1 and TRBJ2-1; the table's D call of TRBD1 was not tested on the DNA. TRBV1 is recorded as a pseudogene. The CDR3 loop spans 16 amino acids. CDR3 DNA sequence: TGCACCAGCAGGCTTGGGCCGGGATCCCCCTACAATGAGCAGTTCTTC. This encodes CTSRLGPGSPYNEQFF.

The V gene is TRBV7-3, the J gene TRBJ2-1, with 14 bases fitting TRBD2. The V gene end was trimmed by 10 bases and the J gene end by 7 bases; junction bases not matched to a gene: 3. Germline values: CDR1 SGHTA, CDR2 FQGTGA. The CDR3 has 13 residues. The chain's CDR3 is CATGTSGGNEQFF. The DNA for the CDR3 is TGTGCCACCGGGACTAGCGGGGGTAATGAGCAGTTCTTC.

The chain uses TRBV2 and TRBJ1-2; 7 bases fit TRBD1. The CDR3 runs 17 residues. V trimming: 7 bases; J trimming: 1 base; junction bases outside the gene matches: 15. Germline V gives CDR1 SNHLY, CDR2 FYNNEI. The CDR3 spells CASMKDRVHLLNYGYTF. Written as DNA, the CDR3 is TGTGCCAGCATGAAAGACAGGGTCCATCTCCTTAACTATGGCTACACCTTC.